The 9 T cell receptor beta chains below come from one sample, sequenced in a study of cytomegalovirus exposure and HLA in healthy donors. 60 Vbeta and 13 Jbeta primers were used in PCR. This table comes from immunoSEQ multiplex PCR, and its TCRdb copy is limited to in-frame clones, with some not included. The repertoire consists of about 100,000 clones, with over 70% occurring once and the leading ten covering approximately 2.1%. The sequenced sample consisted of PBMCs. Receptors were obtained from a man aged 25 to 45 in good health and CMV-seronegative.

This clone was observed a handful of times. This sequence joins TRBV19 and TRBJ2-3; 7 nucleotides agree with TRBD2. CDR1 and CDR2 from the germline V gene are LNHDA and SQIVND (reference sequence). The V gene end was trimmed by 2 bases and the J gene end by 3 bases; junction bases not matched to a gene: 2. CDR3 length: 14 residues. DNA for the CDR3: TGTGCCAGTAGTATACGCGGGAGAACAGATACGCAGTATTTT. This translates into CASSIRGRTDTQYF.

The genes are TRBV5-4 and TRBJ1-1; D is unresolved. Trimming shortened V by 5 bases and J by 0 bases, and 8 bases separated the two germline ends. From germline, CDR1 is SGHNT and CDR2 YYREEE (reference sequence). CDR3 size: 13 residues. The CDR3 DNA reads as TGTGCCAGCAGTCCAGGTCTGAACACTGAAGCTTTCTTT. Residues: CASSPGLNTEAFF.

V gene TRBV5-1 combines with J gene TRBJ2-2, with TRBD2 identical over 9 bases. The CDR3 extends over 14 amino acids. V lost 7 bases and J lost 6; bases outside the gene matches: 7. The germline gives CDR1 SGHRS, CDR2 YFSETQ. CDR3 nucleotide sequence: TGCGCCAGCGGCTCTAGCGGGAAACCCGGGGAGCTGTTTTTT. Its protein product is CASGSSGKPGELFF. The full variable domain, its missing parts supplied by reference TRBV5-1 and TRBJ2-2, is KAGVTQTPRYLIKTRGQQVTLSCSPISGHRSVSWYQQTPGQGLQFLFEYFSETQRNKGNFPGRFSGRQFSNSRSEMNVSTLELGDSALYLCASGSSGKPGELFFGEGSRLTVL.

The gene calls are TRBV27 and TRBJ1-1, with 10 bases matching TRBD1. CDR3 length: 14 amino acids. CDR1 is MNHEY and CDR2 is SMNVEV in the germline V gene (reference sequence). Trimming removed 5 bases from V and 7 bases from J; junction bases left unmatched: 7. The CDR3 DNA is TGTGCCAGCAGTGGCCGACAGGGGGCCCTTGAAGCTTTCTTT. It specifies CASSGRQGALEAFF.

The chain has TRBV30 and TRBJ1-1, with TRBD1 matching 8 bases. J was trimmed by 0 bases and V by 7 bases; bases with no gene match: 7. The CDR3 runs to 14 residues. Germline V gene data show CDR1 as GTSNPN and CDR2 as SVGIG (reference sequence). The CDR3 reads CALGQGEMNTEAFF. The CDR3 region has the DNA TGTGCCTTAGGACAGGGAGAAATGAACACTGAAGCTTTCTTT.

Only one count was recorded for this clone. The chain is built from TRBV14 and TRBJ2-7, with TRBD2 identical over 10 bases. Germline V gene data show CDR1 as SGHDN and CDR2 as FVKESK. Germline trimming cut 0 bases from V and 5 bases from J; bases unmatched to any gene: 7. The length of the CDR3 is 16 residues. The chain's CDR3 is CASSQDGTAGGNEQYF. CDR3 nucleotide sequence: TGTGCCAGCAGCCAAGACGGGACAGCGGGAGGGAACGAGCAGTACTTC.

The CDR3 sequence is CASTLTSGFTGELFF. CDR3 DNA: TGTGCCAGCACACTGACTAGCGGATTCACCGGGGAGCTGTTTTTT. The gene calls are TRBV6-1 and TRBJ2-2; 9 bases map to TRBD2. J was trimmed by 4 bases and V by 7 bases; bases with no gene match: 7. The CDR3 totals 15 residues. Germline assignment: CDR1 MNHNS and CDR2 SASEGT.

This clone was counted between two and nine times. V and J are TRBV9 and TRBJ2-7; perhaps TRBD2 as D (5 bases). The CDR3 is 14 residues long. Germline CDR1 reads SGDLS; CDR2 reads YYNGEE. V was shortened by 7 bases and J by 6 bases, with 20 bases between the two germline ends. The CDR3 DNA is TGTGCCAGCGGCCCCGAGGTCGGTAGCGCCGAGCAGTACTTC. This encodes CASGPEVGSAEQYF.

This clone was counted between two and nine times. This chain's CDR3 is CASSWGANTGELFF. The DNA for the CDR3 is TGTGCCAGTTCCTGGGGAGCTAACACCGGGGAGCTGTTTTTT. The genes are TRBV19 and TRBJ2-2; D possibly corresponds to TRBD2 (5 bases). Germline V gives CDR1 LNHDA, CDR2 SQIVND (reference sequence). The CDR3 sequence is 14 residues long. Trimming shortened V by 8 bases and J by 2 bases, and 12 bases separated the two germline ends. Looking up the rest from reference TRBV19 and TRBJ2-2 gives the full variable domain: DGGITQSPKYLFRKEGQNVTLSCEQNLNHDAMYWYRQDPGQGLRLIYYSQIVNDFQKGDIAEGYSVSREKKESFPLTVTSAQKNPTAFYLCASSWGANTGELFFGEGSRLTVL.